This entry lists 21 T cell receptor beta chains sequenced from one sample in a study of T cell repertoires in cytomegalovirus infection (dated by TCRdb to the late 2010s). These TCRs' antigens remain unknown. These reads were obtained on an Illumina HiSeq 1500. Clones were called with MiXCR by TCRdb after fastp trimmed the public reads at Q25, and only in-frame beta chains were retained. Each CDR3 protein appears once, grouped with its most common genes and DNA. The table for this sample lists tens of thousands of distinct CDR3 sequences; 33% of them were counted only once. 60% to 80% of the sample goes to the ten largest clones. The sequencing sample was made of PBMCs, sequenced either directly or after in vitro stimulation (not recorded which). All receptors come from a human donor in good health (CMV status not recorded). Some clones in this sample may be carry-over from other donors' samples.

The J gene is TRBJ1-4, the V gene TRBV11-2, with D possibly being TRBD1 (6 bases). Looked up from germline, CDR1 is SGHAT and CDR2 is FQNNGV. V lost 5 bases and J lost 7, with 11 bases in between. The CDR3 runs to 13 residues. The CDR3 nucleotides are TGTGCCAGCAGCCCAGGGACATTTGAAAAACTGTTTTTT. This codes for CASSPGTFEKLFF.

The gene calls are TRBV6-5 and TRBJ2-7; D gene ambiguous. The V end lost 6 bases, the J end lost 3 bases, and 15 bases lay between the germline ends. CDR3 length: 14 amino acids. The germline CDR1 and CDR2 sequences are MNHEY and SVGAGI. The CDR3 here is CASRSRRLDYEQYF. CDR3 DNA: TGTGCCAGCAGATCAAGGCGACTTGACTACGAGCAGTACTTC.

This clonotype has a handful of counts. This rearrangement joins TRBV19 to TRBJ1-5; 8 nucleotides match TRBD1. Looked up from germline, CDR1 is LNHDA and CDR2 is SQIVND (reference sequence). The CDR3 has 15 amino acids. With 7 bases clipped from V and 5 bases from J, the junction kept 10 bases outside the gene matches. CDR3 in amino acids: CASISIDRGDQPQHF. Here the CDR3 DNA reads TGTGCCAGTATTTCAATTGACAGGGGAGATCAGCCCCAGCATTTT.

This clonotype was recorded once. The chain combines TRBV27 with TRBJ2-3; 9 bases align to TRBD2. V lost 8 bases, J lost 0 bases, and 15 bases stayed unmatched. The CDR3 consists of 18 residues. Germline V gives CDR1 MNHEY, CDR2 SMNVEV (reference sequence). This CDR3 is CASGRPGLATASTDTQYF. The CDR3, as DNA: TGTGCCAGCGGAAGACCGGGACTAGCTACTGCTAGCACAGATACGCAGTATTTT.

The chain employs TRBV15 and TRBJ2-7; the D gene could be TRBD1 or TRBD2 (5 bases each). This CDR3 contains 13 residues. V shed 4 bases and J shed 6 bases, with 13 bases lying between them. Per germline, CDR1 LNHNV and CDR2 YYDKDF (reference sequence). CDR3 loop: CATSTPPRGEQYF. Here the CDR3 DNA reads TGTGCCACCAGCACCCCGCCGAGGGGCGAGCAGTACTTC.

The chain has TRBV28 and TRBJ2-3; 7 nucleotides match TRBD1. J was trimmed by 3 bases and V by 7 bases; bases with no gene match: 7. The CDR3 runs 14 residues. CDR1 MDHEN and CDR2 SYDVKM come from the germline V gene. The CDR3 region is CASTHAGGTDTQYF. The DNA of the CDR3 is TGTGCCAGCACCCATGCAGGGGGAACAGATACGCAGTATTTT.

The V and J genes are TRBV12-3 or TRBV12-4 and TRBJ1-1, with 8 nucleotides matching TRBD1. V gave up 5 bases and J gave up 8 bases; unmatched junction bases: 4. CDR3 size: 12 residues. CDR3 region: CASSPRDREAFF. In DNA, the CDR3 is TGTGCCAGCAGTCCCCGGGACAGGGAAGCTTTCTTT.

This clonotype was picked up a small number of times. V usage is TRBV19 and J usage is TRBJ1-2; TRBD1 is a possible D gene (6 bases). This CDR3 has 15 amino acids. Germline CDR1 reads LNHDA; CDR2 reads SQIVND (reference sequence). With 5 bases removed from V and 0 bases from J, the gap between germline ends came to 13 bases. CDR3 sequence: CASSHRANSNYGYTF. DNA for the CDR3: TGTGCCAGTAGTCACAGGGCAAACTCTAACTATGGCTACACCTTC.

V and J are TRBV20-1 and TRBJ2-3; 8 bases match TRBD2. There are 14 residues in the CDR3. J gave up 1 base and V 3 bases, and 3 bases lay outside the gene matches. Germline V gives CDR1 DFQATT, CDR2 SNEGSKA (reference sequence). CDR3: CSASSTSGTDTQYF. Written as DNA, the CDR3 is TGCAGTGCTAGTTCGACTAGCGGCACAGATACGCAGTATTTT.

Comments on this clonotype: A read error is possible here, since a much larger clone lies one base away. J is TRBJ2-5 and V is TRBV19; D possibly corresponds to TRBD1 (5 bases). CDR3 length equals 13 residues. Germline V lookup: CDR1 LNHDA, CDR2 SQIVND (reference sequence). CDR3 residues: CASSITGKETQHF. The DNA for the CDR3 is TGTGCCAGTAGTATTACAGGAAAGGAGACCCAGCACTTC.

The genes are TRBV4-1 and TRBJ2-1, with a tentative D call TRBD2 (11 bases). In germline, CDR1 is MGHRA, CDR2 YSYEKL. V lost 2 bases, J lost 8 bases, and 28 bases lay in between. The CDR3 sequence is 19 residues long. The CDR3 sequence: CASSQHIPGQGTSGHEQFF. The CDR3 DNA reads as TGCGCCAGCAGCCAACATATCCCGGGACAGGGGACTAGCGGCCATGAGCAGTTCTTC.

J is TRBJ2-1 and V is TRBV7-9, with D possibly matching TRBD2 (5 bases). Trimming removed 6 bases from V and 5 bases from J, with 11 bases in between. The CDR3 sequence is 13 residues long. Germline loops: CDR1 SEHNR, CDR2 FQNEAQ (reference sequence). As DNA, the CDR3 is TGTGCCAGCAGGTTGACTAATCACAATGAGCAGTTCTTC. Protein product: CASRLTNHNEQFF. The whole variable domain, filled in from reference TRBV7-9 and TRBJ2-1, reads DTGVSQNPRHKITKRGQNVTFRCDPISEHNRLYWYRQTLGQGPEFLTYFQNEAQLEKSRLLSDRFSAERPKGSFSTLEIQRTEQGDSAMYLCASRLTNHNEQFFGPGTRLTVL.

This clonotype came up a few times. The chain recombines TRBV5-4 with TRBJ2-5, with 9 positions matching TRBD1. The germline gives CDR1 SGHNT, CDR2 YYREEE (reference sequence). The CDR3 is 14 amino acids. V shed 2 bases, J shed 5 bases, and the junction held 4 bases outside the gene matches. CDR3 protein: CASSLKQGAETQYF. The CDR3 coding sequence is TGTGCCAGCAGCTTAAAACAGGGGGCTGAGACCCAGTACTTC.

Only a few counts were recorded for this clonotype. The rearrangement joins TRBV27 to TRBJ2-3; no firm D call. The CDR3 is 16 amino acids. Trimming shortened V by 0 bases and J by 0 bases, and 10 bases separated the two germline ends. CDR1 and CDR2 from the germline V gene are MNHEY and SMNVEV (reference sequence). DNA for the CDR3: TGTGCCAGCAGTTTATCCCGGCATCCTAGCACAGATACGCAGTATTTT. Protein product: CASSLSRHPSTDTQYF.

This clonotype was observed a handful of times. V is TRBV7-9 and J is TRBJ1-1; the D gene is possibly TRBD1 (6 bases). Trimming took 5 bases from V and 1 from J, leaving 17 bases between them. Per the germline V gene, CDR1 is SEHNR and CDR2 is FQNEAQ (reference sequence). The CDR3 spans 16 residues. The CDR3 here is CASSPSGDTRNTEAFF. The DNA of the CDR3 is TGTGCCAGCAGCCCATCTGGGGACACAAGGAACACTGAAGCTTTCTTT.

The sample holds a few counts of this clonotype. The V and J genes are TRBV30 and TRBJ1-5; maybe TRBD1 (5 bases). V was clipped by 2 bases and J by 5 bases, with 13 bases between them. CDR3 size: 14 residues. The germline V gene has CDR1 GTSNPN and CDR2 SVGIG (reference sequence). CDR3 nucleotide sequence: TGTGCCTGGAGTCTTCTGGGGACCTATCAGCCCCAGCATTTT. Translation: CAWSLLGTYQPQHF.

CDR3 DNA sequence: TGCAGTGCTAGAGAAGGCCTAGCGCCGGGGGAGCAGTACTTC. It encodes CSAREGLAPGEQYF. V usage is TRBV20-1 and J usage is TRBJ2-7; tentatively, D is TRBD2 (6 bases). V was pared by 0 bases and J by 7 bases, with 16 bases between. The V gene's germline CDR1 is DFQATT and CDR2 SNEGSKA (reference sequence). CDR3 length: 14 amino acids.

The chain joins TRBV28 to TRBJ2-7, with D unclear. The V gene lost 5 bases and the J gene lost 8 bases, with 16 bases spanning the gap. Germline values: CDR1 MDHEN, CDR2 SYDVKM. The CDR3 spans 13 residues. CDR3 loop: CASSVFDGSKQYV. In nucleotides, the CDR3 is TGTGCCAGCAGTGTATTCGATGGGTCCAAGCAGTACGTC.

This clonotype was counted a few times. This chain connects TRBV7-2 to TRBJ1-1; perhaps TRBD1 as D (6 bases). The CDR3 length is 14 residues. Germline-derived CDR1 and CDR2 are SGHTA and FQGNSA. V lost 6 bases to trimming and J lost 1 base, with 12 bases between them. The CDR3: CASSLTGPNTEAFF. The CDR3, as DNA: TGTGCCAGCAGTCTGACAGGACCGAACACTGAAGCTTTCTTT.

This clonotype came up a few times. This chain connects TRBV27 to TRBJ2-3; D ambiguous. The CDR3 contains 13 residues. Germline V CDR1 and CDR2: MNHEY, SMNVEV (reference sequence). Deletions cut 3 bases from V and 3 bases from J, with 7 bases between. CDR3 sequence (DNA): TGTGCCAGCAGTTTTAGTTCGACAGATACGCAGTATTTT. This codes for CASSFSSTDTQYF.

This clonotype has a count of ten or more. The chain couples TRBV7-8 to TRBJ2-3, with a possible D match to TRBD1 (6 bases). Trimming stripped 3 bases from V and 9 bases from J, with 10 bases between. The CDR3 has 12 residues. Germline V gene sequence: CDR1 SGHVS, CDR2 FQNEAQ. CDR3 bases: TGTGCCAGCAGCTTGGGGGCAGGCACGCAGTATTTT. This encodes CASSLGAGTQYF.